Following are 13 T cell receptor beta chains from one sample sequenced in a study of shared clonotypes between healthy human individuals (dated by TCRdb to 2018 to 2021). Preparation of the library involved the immunoSEQ multiplex PCR assay. Imported from immuneACCESS, the table was reduced by TCRdb to in-frame sequences with V and J called. These copies leave out some clones; in studies compared against another copy, an unresolved V gene accounts for under half, and the cause of the remainder is not known. In all, the sample holds about 680,000 clones, and about 90% of those were seen once. About a quarter of the sample rests with the top ten. CD8 naive samples consisted of CD45RO-negative cells that were positively selected for CCR7, yielding a CD45RA+CCR7+ population without TemRA cells. Sequenced sample: naive CD8+ T cells sorted from blood. The cell subset or site label corresponds to: CD45RA+CCR7+. The receptors were sampled from a man aged 25-45 years in good health.

The chain's CDR3 is CASSLAGGSVDTQYF. The CDR3, as DNA: TGTGCCAGCAGCTTAGCGGGGGGCAGCGTAGATACGCAGTATTTT. This sequence joins TRBV7-8 and TRBJ2-3; TRBD1 or TRBD2 may be the D gene (6 bases each). Germline V gene sequence: CDR1 SGHVS, CDR2 FQNEAQ. This CDR3 has 15 amino acids. Between the trimmed V and J ends, which lost 0 bases and 5 bases, there was a span of 12 bases.

This clone turned up a few times. The chain uses TRBV4-3 and TRBJ1-2; maybe TRBD1 (5 bases). The ends were cut back, 0 bases at V and 4 bases at J, with 18 bases in the middle. Germline lookup yields CDR1 LGHNA and CDR2 YSLEER. This CDR3 region has 17 residues. In DNA form, the CDR3 reads TGCGCCAGCAGCCAAGATCTATGGGACGGAGTCTCCTATGGCTACACCTTC. The encoded protein is CASSQDLWDGVSYGYTF.

This chain uses TRBV28 with TRBJ2-7; perhaps TRBD1 as D (5 bases). The CDR3 totals 16 residues. CDR1 MDHEN and CDR2 SYDVKM come from the germline V gene. V shed 2 bases and J shed 2 bases, with 16 bases lying between them. The CDR3 protein is CASSLHWSDSTYEQYF. The CDR3 region has the DNA TGTGCCAGCAGTTTACATTGGTCCGACAGCACCTACGAGCAGTACTTC.

J is TRBJ2-3 and V is TRBV18; D is perhaps TRBD1 or TRBD2 (5 bases each). Per the germline V gene, CDR1 is KGHSH and CDR2 is LQKENI. The CDR3 consists of 15 residues. V was pared by 2 bases and J by 4 bases, with 13 bases between. The CDR3 is CASSPRDDYPDTQYF. The CDR3 DNA sequence: TGTGCCAGCTCACCAAGGGACGATTACCCAGATACGCAGTATTTT.

This chain uses TRBV6-5 with TRBJ1-1; 11 bases fit TRBD1. Germline V gene lookup returns CDR1 MNHEY and CDR2 SVGAGI. V gave up 4 bases and J gave up 6 bases; unmatched junction bases: 10. This CDR3 spans 16 amino acids. The CDR3 DNA sequence: TGTGCCAGCAGTTTGGGACAGGGGGAGGAAGGGCCTGAAGCTTTCTTT. It encodes CASSLGQGEEGPEAFF.

The V call is TRBV6-1, the J call TRBJ1-5; D is uncertain. V lost 2 bases and J lost 0, with 8 bases in between. Per the germline V gene, CDR1 is MNHNS and CDR2 is SASEGT. The CDR3 has 15 residues. CDR3 protein: CASSERAASNQPQHF. Written as DNA, the CDR3 is TGTGCCAGCAGTGAAAGGGCAGCTAGCAATCAGCCCCAGCATTTT.

The rearrangement uses TRBV5-5 and TRBJ2-7, with 11 positions matching TRBD2. The CDR3 spans 14 residues. Unmatched junction bases numbered 3, after V lost 0 bases and J lost 7 bases. Per the germline V gene, CDR1 is SGHKS and CDR2 is YYEKEE (reference sequence). CDR3 nucleotide sequence: TGTGCCAGCAGCTTGGTAGCGGGAGGGAGTGAGCAGTACTTC. Its protein is CASSLVAGGSEQYF.

This clone appeared a single time. The chain couples TRBV10-3 to TRBJ2-7, with D perhaps matching TRBD1 or TRBD2 (5 bases each). V was pared by 3 bases and J by 3 bases, with 12 bases between. The CDR3 totals 14 residues. Germline CDR1 is ENHRY and CDR2 is SYGVKD. CDR3: CAISEGDGHYEQYF. As DNA, the CDR3 is TGTGCCATCAGTGAAGGGGACGGACACTACGAGCAGTACTTC.

V is TRBV19 and J is TRBJ1-2; D might be TRBD1 (5 bases). V lost 6 bases and J 4 bases, leaving 21 bases between the germline ends. This CDR3 spans 16 amino acids. Germline V gene data show CDR1 as LNHDA and CDR2 as SQIVND (reference sequence). The CDR3 reads CASSPGGSRSTYGYTF. CDR3 DNA sequence: TGTGCCAGTAGCCCCGGGGGTTCACGGTCGACCTATGGCTACACCTTC.

The rearrangement joins TRBV7-9 to TRBJ2-5; possibly TRBD2 for D (6 bases). V was shortened by 4 bases and J by 0 bases, with 18 bases between the two germline ends. This CDR3 is built from 17 residues. The germline gives CDR1 SEHNR, CDR2 FQNEAQ (reference sequence). DNA of the CDR3: TGTGCCAGCAGCTGGAGGGACCCACCTGCGGACCAAGAGACCCAGTACTTC. Residues: CASSWRDPPADQETQYF.

V and J are TRBV4-1 and TRBJ1-5, with TRBD1 matching 8 bases. CDR3 size: 15 residues. V shed 3 bases and J 6 bases; nucleotides not matched to a gene: 7. The germline gives CDR1 MGHRA, CDR2 YSYEKL. CDR3 nucleotides: TGCGCCAGCAGCCACGGACAGGGTGAGGGTCAGCCCCAGCATTTT. Residues: CASSHGQGEGQPQHF.

On this clone: Germline and junction disagree at one end, which may indicate a read error. The chain combines TRBV19 with TRBJ2-7, with 9 positions matching TRBD1. Germline V gene lookup returns CDR1 LNHDA and CDR2 SQIVND (reference sequence). This CDR3 contains 16 residues. DNA of the CDR3: TGTGCCAGCAGTAGTCTCGGAGGGACAGGGCGCTACGAGCAGTACTTC. It specifies CASSSLGGTGRYEQYF.

The J gene is TRBJ2-1, the V gene TRBV7-9, with D possibly being TRBD2 (5 bases). The CDR3 spans 14 residues. Between the trimmed V and J ends, which lost 6 bases and 7 bases, there was a span of 16 bases. CDR1 and CDR2 (germline): SEHNR, FQNEAQ (reference sequence). The CDR3 sequence is CASSSPGSGNEQFF. CDR3 bases: TGTGCCAGCAGTTCCCCGGGGTCCGGGAATGAGCAGTTCTTC.